The sequence of this T cell receptor (beta chain) was determined in a study of siplizumab effects on memory and regulatory T cells (dated by TCRdb to the late 2010s). With respect to the entire study: Paired mixed lymphocyte reactions were run with siplizumab at 0.8 to 1 ug/mL and without drug, across under ten responder-stimulator pairs. The effect of the anti-CD2 antibody siplizumab on alloreactive T-cell subsets was examined in allogeneic mixed lymphocyte reactions constructed from human PBMCs. What the study reported, not specific to this receptor: Of the alloreactive CD4+ clones that could be mapped, the Treg-derived share averaged 68.8% with siplizumab compared with 25% to 30% in control reactions. The cumulative frequency of alloreactive sequences that could be traced back to unstimulated CD4+ memory T cells was significantly reduced by siplizumab. Roughly 75-95% of proliferating CD4+ or CD8+ clones could not be assigned a naive or memory phenotype. Because sequences below about 10^-5 frequency were poorly captured, only a minor fraction of alloreactive clones could be mapped to unstimulated subsets. The suppressive function of proliferating Tregs from siplizumab cultures was not functionally confirmed. Greater diversity appeared to be present in unstimulated naive T cells than in memory T cells, and a substantial contribution to the alloresponse seemed to be made by naive cells.

Cells from the mixed lymphocyte reactions were cocultured for 6 days at 37 degrees C. After responder PBMCs were labelled with CFSE and stimulator PBMCs with Violet Dye, the two populations were combined at a 1:1 ratio. Sorted unstimulated T cells, along with proliferating T cells recovered from mixed lymphocyte reactions, underwent TCRbeta CDR3 sequencing. Fresh whole blood from fewer than 11 HLA-typed healthy donors was used to isolate PBMCs. After the mixed lymphocyte reaction, proliferating CFSE-low responder T cells were FACS-sorted for TCR sequencing. In regard to this clone: Which antigen it targets is not known. Within one base of it there is no much larger clone, and no base qualities were kept.

The library was generated by the immunoSEQ multiplex PCR assay. Roughly 10^5 TCR templates per sample were assayed on the deep sequencing platform. Genomic DNA extracted from sorted T cells was used for TCRbeta CDR3 sequencing. The authors' analysis ran thus. The R programming language was used for the clonal analysis of the TCRbeta CDR3 data. Alloreactive CD4+ and CD8+ clones were identified by comparing unstimulated samples to CFSE-low samples taken after the reaction. Regulatory or non-regulatory origin of alloreactive CD4+ clones was assigned by matching sequences to the sorted unstimulated Treg and non-Treg repertoires. Held by TCRdb, this immuneACCESS table contains in-frame sequences only and omits some clones. Under half of the omission traces to an unresolved V gene where checked; the cause of the rest is unknown. From that table come the V and J calls and clone size; the DNA was used to work out D and trimming. Counted in this sample were about 13,000 clones; 40% of them appeared once. The ten largest clones represent 10% of the sample.

In the germline V gene (reference sequence), CDR1 corresponds to MNHEY and CDR2 to SMNVEV. The germline V and J ends show losses of 5 bases and 2 bases respectively, and no gene match explains 9 bases of the junction. The CDR3 runs 16 residues from the cysteine to the phenylalanine. The sequence is cut down to CDR3 DNA, 48 bases in frame from base 1. The sequence is built from TRBV27 and TRBJ2-7; 10 junctional bases match TRBD2. The sample was CFSE-low (dividing) CD8+ T cells sorted from an allogeneic mixed lymphocyte reaction. This clonotype was sampled from a human donor in good health; the cells came from an allogeneic mixed lymphocyte reaction. The nucleotide sequence reads as follows: TGTGCCAGCAGTACCACCGGGACTAGCGTAACCTACGAGCAGTACTTC. It translates as CASSTTGTSVTYEQYF.